This paragraph reports one T cell receptor beta chain. Its antigen is still unknown. This sample is drawn from a study of Tregs in tolerant kidney transplant recipients. Whole-study findings and limits: Tregs expanded with activated donor B cells seemed most donor-specific. Validation in larger populations is needed because few patients were studied.

Thawed PBMCs were FACS-sorted into unstimulated CD4+CD25+CD127- regulatory T cells, CD4+CD25- non-regulatory cells, CD4 and CD8 cells. TCRdb keeps only in-frame clones here, not all; method: immunoSEQ multiplex PCR. The sample records 92,000 or so clones, more than 90% being singletons. This CDR3 is built from 15 residues. Trimming pared 1 base from V and 6 bases from J, leaving 18 bases between. Germline loops: CDR1 SQVTM, CDR2 ANQGSEA. The V gene is TRBV29-1, the J gene TRBJ1-1, with D possibly TRBD1 on 6 matching bases. Material: CD8+ T cells from blood. This sequence was found in a human donor in good health. This CDR3 is CSVEGPREGEAEAFF. The DNA of the CDR3 is TGCAGCGTTGAAGGGCCCCGCGAGGGGGAAGCTGAAGCTTTCTTT.